This TCR beta chain was recorded in a study of shared clonotypes between healthy human individuals. The ends were cut back, 4 bases at V and 0 bases at J, with 15 bases in the middle. This CDR3 region has 16 residues. Germline-derived CDR1 and CDR2 are SGHNT and YYREEE (reference sequence). With regard to this clone: The antigen remains undetermined.

Clones were sequenced by immunoSEQ multiplex PCR, and TCRdb holds only the in-frame ones, with some missing. There are millions of clones in the sample; roughly 95% occur only once, and more than 0.1% lies in the top ten. Study findings and constraints: Unshared clonotypes carried lower generation probabilities than those common to all four donors. Naive subsets generally had larger estimated richness than memory subsets.

The origin of this receptor is a young man in good health. Sequenced sample: naive CD4+ T cells sorted from blood. Subset given: CD45RA+ positively selected. This rearrangement joins TRBV5-4 to TRBJ2-3; D may be TRBD2 (6 bases). CDR3 residues: CASSREVGTSTDTQYF. The CDR3, as DNA: TGTGCCAGCAGCAGGGAGGTCGGGACTAGCACAGATACGCAGTATTTT.